These 25 T cell receptor beta chains share one sample of origin, sequenced in a study of OX40 agonist ivuxolimab in advanced cancers. Here immunoSEQ multiplex PCR was the method, and the copy in TCRdb shows in-frame clones only, minus some. This sample has approximately 94,000 clones, with under 90% found just once. The material sequenced was CD4+ or CD8+ T cells sorted from blood, taken in a trial of the OX40 agonist ivuxolimab. The receptors were sampled from an adult with an advanced solid tumor such as melanoma, head and neck, liver or kidney cancer.

The genes are TRBV5-1 and TRBJ1-3; the D gene is possibly TRBD1 (6 bases). V was cut by 1 base and J by 0 bases, with 11 bases left in between. The CDR3 runs 16 residues. Per germline, CDR1 SGHRS and CDR2 YFSETQ. Written as DNA, the CDR3 is TGCGCCAGCAGCTTGTTTGGGACAAACTCTGGAAACACCATATATTTT. This codes for CASSLFGTNSGNTIYF.

The chain links TRBV4-3 to TRBJ2-1; 7 bases are shared with TRBD1. Trimming at V came to 0 bases and at J to 7 bases, leaving 6 bases not matched to a gene. The CDR3 is 15 residues long. The V gene's germline CDR1 is LGHNA and CDR2 YSLEER. DNA of the CDR3: TGCGCCAGCAGCCAAGACTCCAGGGGGATAAATGAGCAGTTCTTC. Protein: CASSQDSRGINEQFF.

This clone has more than one count but fewer than ten. The chain combines TRBV28 with TRBJ2-1, with 8 bases identical to TRBD1. CDR1 is MDHEN, CDR2 SYDVKM, per germline. The J segment lost 5 bases and the V segment lost 2 bases, leaving 5 bases of the junction unmatched. The CDR3 contains 15 residues. CDR3 loop: CASSLDQDRDNEQFF. The CDR3, as DNA: TGTGCCAGCAGTTTAGACCAGGACAGGGACAATGAGCAGTTCTTC.

This chain connects TRBV10-3 to TRBJ2-3; D ambiguous. The V end lost 4 bases, the J end lost 3 bases, and 11 bases lay between the germline ends. Germline CDR1 and CDR2: ENHRY and SYGVKD. This CDR3 contains 14 residues. For the CDR3, the DNA is TGTGCCATCAGTGCGGCGAGTCTTACAGATACGCAGTATTTT. Protein sequence: CAISAASLTDTQYF.

This sequence joins TRBV19 and TRBJ1-1; a weak D match, TRBD1 (5 bases). The CDR3 spans 14 residues. Germline V CDR1 and CDR2: LNHDA, SQIVND (reference sequence). The V and J ends lost 7 bases and 4 bases respectively, with 16 bases between them. The chain's CDR3 is CASIRARDGTEAFF. The DNA of the CDR3 is TGTGCCAGTATCCGGGCCAGGGATGGCACTGAAGCTTTCTTT.

This sequence joins TRBV7-3 and TRBJ1-1, with D unclear. Germline values: CDR1 SGHTA, CDR2 FQGTGA. This CDR3 comprises 11 residues. The V gene lost 5 bases and the J gene lost 11 bases, with 12 bases spanning the gap. As DNA, the CDR3 is TGTGCCAGCAGCCATATTGATTCGGCTTTCTTT. It yields the protein CASSHIDSAFF.

This chain links TRBV6-6 with TRBJ2-3, with D hard to call. The CDR3 totals 14 residues. The germline V and J ends were trimmed by 5 bases and 1 base, with 10 bases remaining between them. Germline CDR1 and CDR2: MNHNY and SVGAGI (reference sequence). The CDR3 here is CASSQIAGTDTQYF. CDR3 in DNA: TGTGCCAGCAGTCAGATAGCAGGCACAGATACGCAGTATTTT.

This sequence joins TRBV7-6 and TRBJ2-7, with 7 bases aligning to TRBD2. This CDR3 contains 16 residues. Germline assignment: CDR1 SGHVS and CDR2 FNYEAQ. The junction had 16 bases not matched to a gene; V was cut back by 5 bases and J by 6 bases. The CDR3 bases are TGTGCCAGCAGCCCCACGGGGGAGCGGGGTGTGTTCGAGCAGTACTTC. Encoded protein: CASSPTGERGVFEQYF.

V usage is TRBV7-2 and J usage is TRBJ2-3; weak D call: TRBD1 (8 bases). V lost 4 bases and J lost 1, with 15 bases in between. Germline V lookup: CDR1 SGHTA, CDR2 FQGNSA. The CDR3 has 16 amino acids. CDR3 coding DNA: TGTGCCAGCAGCTCCAGGGGGGGACAGGGCACAGATACGCAGTATTTT. It specifies CASSSRGGQGTDTQYF.

This chain joins TRBV6-6 and TRBJ2-2; D is undetermined. This CDR3 is built from 12 residues. Germline CDR1 reads MNHNY; CDR2 reads SVGAGI (reference sequence). The germline V and J ends were trimmed by 6 bases and 1 base, with 3 bases remaining between them. The CDR3 coding sequence is TGTGCCAGCAGCCAGAACACCGGGGAGCTGTTTTTT. Encoded protein: CASSQNTGELFF.

This rearrangement joins TRBV5-4 to TRBJ1-2; D is possibly TRBD1 (5 bases). The germline V and J ends were trimmed by 0 bases and 0 bases, with 9 bases remaining between them. The CDR3 spans 15 residues. In germline, CDR1 is SGHNT, CDR2 YYREEE (reference sequence). CDR3 bases: TGTGCCAGCAGCTTGGACCAGGGCGCTAACTATGGCTACACCTTC. This translates into CASSLDQGANYGYTF.

V and J are TRBV9 and TRBJ1-5; D is unresolved. The CDR3 is made up of 15 amino acids. CDR1 SGDLS and CDR2 YYNGEE come from the germline V gene. V was trimmed by 0 bases and J by 3 bases, leaving 10 bases between them. In DNA, the CDR3 is TGTGCCAGCAGCGTAGAGTCAGGCCACAATCAGCCCCAGCATTTT. This translates into CASSVESGHNQPQHF.

V is TRBV11-2 and J is TRBJ2-7; D could derive from TRBD1 or TRBD2 (5 bases each). CDR1 SGHAT and CDR2 FQNNGV come from the germline V gene. Trimming left V 5 bases short and J 5 bases short, with 13 bases between. The CDR3 length is 13 residues. The CDR3 nucleotides are TGTGCCAGCAGCCGAAGAGGGGCCCACGAGCAGTACGTC. It yields the protein CASSRRGAHEQYV.

A few counts support this clone. The chain uses TRBV11-2 and TRBJ2-5; TRBD2 might be the D (6 bases). Between the trimmed V and J ends, which lost 0 bases and 6 bases, there was a span of 8 bases. There are 13 residues in the CDR3. From germline, CDR1 is SGHAT and CDR2 FQNNGV. In DNA, the CDR3 is TGTGCCAGCAGCTTAGATGGGGGGAAGACCCAGTACTTC. It is translated as CASSLDGGKTQYF.

In this sample, this clone turned up a few times. The J gene is TRBJ1-2, the V gene TRBV28; D not certain. Germline V gives CDR1 MDHEN, CDR2 SYDVKM. V gave up 2 bases and J gave up 3 bases, with 7 bases separating them. The CDR3 length is 13 residues. CDR3 coding DNA: TGTGCCAGCAGTTTACTCATCCACTATGGCTACACCTTC. This codes for CASSLLIHYGYTF.

Only a few counts were recorded for this clone. The V call is TRBV7-3, the J call TRBJ2-1, with TRBD2 matching 14 bases. The germline gives CDR1 SGHTA, CDR2 FQGTGA. With V trimmed by 6 bases and J by 7 bases, 8 bases remained unmatched. The CDR3 length is 16 residues. CDR3 amino acids: CASSQRLAGGTNEQFF. CDR3 nucleotide sequence: TGTGCCAGCAGTCAACGACTAGCGGGGGGGACTAATGAGCAGTTCTTC.

The V and J genes are TRBV28 and TRBJ1-2, with 10 bases that match TRBD1. The length of the CDR3 is 16 residues. After removal of 6 bases from V and 0 bases from J, the junction contained 7 bases not matched to a gene. From germline, CDR1 is MDHEN and CDR2 SYDVKM. This CDR3 is CASRTTGGLANYGYTF. The CDR3 DNA follows: TGTGCCAGCAGGACGACAGGGGGCCTAGCTAACTATGGCTACACCTTC.

This clone was detected only once. This rearrangement joins TRBV5-4 to TRBJ1-5; a possible D gene is TRBD1 (6 bases). CDR1 is SGHNT, CDR2 YYREEE, per germline (reference sequence). This CDR3 region has 14 residues. Trimming cost V 0 bases and J 3 bases, with 7 bases left between them. The CDR3 is CASSLDRANQPQHF. The CDR3 nucleotides read TGTGCCAGCAGCTTGGACAGGGCCAATCAGCCCCAGCATTTT.

This clone was seen more than once but under ten times. The chain has TRBV19 and TRBJ1-5; D ambiguous. Germline V gives CDR1 LNHDA, CDR2 SQIVND (reference sequence). Between the trimmed V and J ends, which lost 5 bases and 4 bases, there was a span of 12 bases. This CDR3 is 14 amino acids long. Here the CDR3 DNA reads TGTGCCAGTAGTGATCCACCGGGAAATCAGCCCCAGCATTTT. Protein: CASSDPPGNQPQHF.

The V call is TRBV6-5, the J call TRBJ2-2; no firm D call. The CDR3 has 13 amino acids. V was clipped by 0 bases and J by 5 bases, with 4 bases between them. CDR1 is MNHEY and CDR2 is SVGAGI in the germline V gene. The CDR3 nucleotides read TGTGCCAGCAGTTACTCGGGGACCGGGGAGCTGTTTTTT. It codes for CASSYSGTGELFF.

The V and J genes are TRBV28 and TRBJ1-1; D uncertain. CDR1 and CDR2 from the germline V gene are MDHEN and SYDVKM. The V and J ends lost 1 base and 1 base respectively, with 13 bases between them. CDR3 length equals 16 residues. The CDR3 nucleotides are TGTGCCAGCAGTTTATCCCCTTTGAGAGGGAACACTGAAGCTTTCTTT. Protein sequence: CASSLSPLRGNTEAFF.

Here the CDR3 reads CASSVGTDVLDTQYF. Written as DNA, the CDR3 is TGTGCCAGCAGCGTCGGCACAGATGTTTTGGATACGCAGTATTTT. V usage is TRBV9 and J usage is TRBJ2-3; no reliable D call. Germline V lookup: CDR1 SGDLS, CDR2 YYNGEE. Trimming pared 2 bases from V and 6 bases from J, leaving 16 bases between. The CDR3 extends over 15 amino acids.

The genes are TRBV28 and TRBJ1-2; 7 positions agree with TRBD1. The germline V gene has CDR1 MDHEN and CDR2 SYDVKM. The CDR3 contains 12 residues. V dropped 7 bases and J dropped 5; count of bases not matched to a gene: 4. The CDR3 sequence: CASTGRGYGYTF. CDR3 sequence (DNA): TGTGCCAGCACTGGCAGGGGGTATGGCTACACCTTC.

The chain has TRBV7-3 and TRBJ1-1; TRBD1 aligns across 10 bases. The CDR3 has 15 amino acids. The germline V gene encodes CDR1 SGHTA and CDR2 FQGTGA. V was clipped by 1 base and J by 6 bases; unmatched bases: 5. CDR3 nucleotides: TGTGCCAGCAGCTTAAAGACAGGGGGCAAGGCTGAAGCTTTCTTT. Translating it yields CASSLKTGGKAEAFF. Full variable domain (rest looked up from reference TRBV7-3 and TRBJ1-1): GAGVSQTPSNKVTEKGKYVELRCDPISGHTALYWYRQSLGQGPEFLIYFQGTGAADDSGLPNDRFFAVRPEGSVSTLKIQRTERGDSAVYLCASSLKTGGKAEAFFGQGTRLTVV.

Of note for this clone: This same CDR3 is encoded by further DNA sequences in the sample. The J gene is TRBJ1-1, the V gene TRBV5-1; maybe TRBD1 (5 bases). The CDR3 extends over 14 amino acids. Looked up from germline, CDR1 is SGHRS and CDR2 is YFSETQ. V was cut by 0 bases and J by 5 bases, with 11 bases left in between. The CDR3: CASSLVGGRTEAFF. The CDR3 bases are TGCGCCAGCAGCTTGGTGGGGGGTCGGACTGAAGCTTTCTTT.